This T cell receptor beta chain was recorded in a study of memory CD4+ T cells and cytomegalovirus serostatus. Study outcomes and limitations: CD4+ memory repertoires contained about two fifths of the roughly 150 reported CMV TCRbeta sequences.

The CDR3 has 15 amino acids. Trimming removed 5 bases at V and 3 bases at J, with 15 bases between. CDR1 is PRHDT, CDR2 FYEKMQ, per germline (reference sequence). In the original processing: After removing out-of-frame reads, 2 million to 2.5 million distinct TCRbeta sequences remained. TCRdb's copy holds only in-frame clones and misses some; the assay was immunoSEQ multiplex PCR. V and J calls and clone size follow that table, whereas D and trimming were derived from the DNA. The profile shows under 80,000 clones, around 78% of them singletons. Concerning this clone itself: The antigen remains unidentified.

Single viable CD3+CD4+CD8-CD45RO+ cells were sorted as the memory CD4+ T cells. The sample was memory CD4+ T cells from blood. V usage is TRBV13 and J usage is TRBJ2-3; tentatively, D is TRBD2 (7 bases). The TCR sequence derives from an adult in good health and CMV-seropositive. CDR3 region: CASSNGGARTDTQYF. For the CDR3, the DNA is TGTGCCAGCAGCAATGGGGGGGCCAGAACAGATACGCAGTATTTT. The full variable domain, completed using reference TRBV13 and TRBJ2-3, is AAGVIQSPRHLIKEKRETATLKCYPIPRHDTVYWYQQGPGQDPQFLISFYEKMQSDKGSIPDRFSAQQFSDYHSELNMSSLELGDSALYFCASSNGGARTDTQYFGPGTRLTVL.